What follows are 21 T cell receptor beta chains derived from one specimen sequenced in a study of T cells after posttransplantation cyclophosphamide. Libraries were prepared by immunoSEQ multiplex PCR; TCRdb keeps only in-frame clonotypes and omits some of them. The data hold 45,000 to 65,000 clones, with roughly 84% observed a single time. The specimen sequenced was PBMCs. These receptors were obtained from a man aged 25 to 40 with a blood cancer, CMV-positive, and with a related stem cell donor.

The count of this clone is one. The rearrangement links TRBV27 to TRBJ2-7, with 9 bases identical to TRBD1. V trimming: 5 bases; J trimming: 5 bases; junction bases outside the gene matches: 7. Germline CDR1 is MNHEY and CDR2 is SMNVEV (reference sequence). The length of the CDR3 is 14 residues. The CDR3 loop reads CASSTTQGAHEQYF. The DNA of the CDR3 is TGTGCCAGCAGTACCACACAGGGGGCGCACGAGCAGTACTTC.

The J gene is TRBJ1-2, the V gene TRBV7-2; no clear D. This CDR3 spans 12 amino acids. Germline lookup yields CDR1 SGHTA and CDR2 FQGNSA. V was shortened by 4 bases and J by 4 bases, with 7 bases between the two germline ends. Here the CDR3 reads CASSSIFYGYTF. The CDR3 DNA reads TGTGCCAGCAGCTCTATCTTCTATGGCTACACCTTC.

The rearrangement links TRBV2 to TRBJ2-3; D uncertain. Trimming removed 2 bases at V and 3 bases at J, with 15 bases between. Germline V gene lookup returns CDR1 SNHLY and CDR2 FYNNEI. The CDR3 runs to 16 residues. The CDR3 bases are TGTGCCAGCAGTGAATATGGCGGCTTAAATACAGATACGCAGTATTTT. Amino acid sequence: CASSEYGGLNTDTQYF.

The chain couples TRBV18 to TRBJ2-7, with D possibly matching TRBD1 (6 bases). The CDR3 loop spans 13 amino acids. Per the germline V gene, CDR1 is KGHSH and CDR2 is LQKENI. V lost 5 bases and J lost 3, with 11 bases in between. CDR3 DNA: TGTGCCAGCTCAGAACAGGGCTACTACGAGCAGTACTTC. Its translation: CASSEQGYYEQYF.

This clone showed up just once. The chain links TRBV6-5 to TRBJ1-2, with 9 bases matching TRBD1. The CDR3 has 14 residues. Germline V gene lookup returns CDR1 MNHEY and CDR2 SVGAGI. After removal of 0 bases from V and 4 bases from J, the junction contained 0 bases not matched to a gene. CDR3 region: CASSYSDRGYGYTF. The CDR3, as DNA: TGTGCCAGCAGTTACTCGGACAGGGGCTATGGCTACACCTTC.

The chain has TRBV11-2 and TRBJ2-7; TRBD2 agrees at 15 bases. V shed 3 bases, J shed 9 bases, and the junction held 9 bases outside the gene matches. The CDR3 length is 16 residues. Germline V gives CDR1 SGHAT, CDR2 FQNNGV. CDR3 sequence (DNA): TGTGCCAGCAGCTTTCGGACTAGCGGGAGGGAAACGGGGCAGTACTTC. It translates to CASSFRTSGRETGQYF.

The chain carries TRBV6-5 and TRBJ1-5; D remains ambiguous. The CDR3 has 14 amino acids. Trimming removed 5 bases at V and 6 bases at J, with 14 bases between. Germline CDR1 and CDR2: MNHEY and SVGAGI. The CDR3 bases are TGTGCCAGCAGTCCGACTTACACGATTCAGCCCCAGCATTTT. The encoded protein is CASSPTYTIQPQHF.

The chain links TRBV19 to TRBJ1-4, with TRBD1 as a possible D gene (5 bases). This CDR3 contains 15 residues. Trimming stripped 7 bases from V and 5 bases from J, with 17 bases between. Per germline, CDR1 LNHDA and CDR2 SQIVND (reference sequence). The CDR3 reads CASTPAAGYNEKLFF. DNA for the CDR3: TGTGCCAGTACTCCGGCGGCAGGGTACAATGAAAAACTGTTTTTT.

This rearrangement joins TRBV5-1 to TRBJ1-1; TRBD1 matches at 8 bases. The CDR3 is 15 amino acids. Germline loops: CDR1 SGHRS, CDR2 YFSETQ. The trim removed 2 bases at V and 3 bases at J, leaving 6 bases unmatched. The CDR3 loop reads CASSFTDRADTEAFF. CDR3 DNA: TGCGCCAGCAGCTTCACGGACAGGGCCGACACTGAAGCTTTCTTT.

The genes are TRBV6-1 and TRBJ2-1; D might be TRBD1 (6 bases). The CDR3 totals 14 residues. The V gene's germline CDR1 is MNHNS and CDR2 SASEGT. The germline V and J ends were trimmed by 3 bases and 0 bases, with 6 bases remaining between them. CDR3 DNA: TGTGCCAGCAGTGACAGGGGCTCCTACAATGAGCAGTTCTTC. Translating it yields CASSDRGSYNEQFF.

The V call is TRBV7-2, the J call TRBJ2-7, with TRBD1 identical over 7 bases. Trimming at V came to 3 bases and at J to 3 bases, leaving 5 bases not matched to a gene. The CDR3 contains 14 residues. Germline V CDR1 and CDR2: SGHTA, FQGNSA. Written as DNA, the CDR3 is TGTGCCAGCAGCTTCCACAGGGGAGTCTACGAGCAGTACTTC. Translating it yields CASSFHRGVYEQYF. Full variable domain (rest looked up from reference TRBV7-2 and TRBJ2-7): GAGVSQSPSNKVTEKGKDVELRCDPISGHTALYWYRQSLGQGLEFLIYFQGNSAPDKSGLPSDRFSAERTGGSVSTLTIQRTQQEDSAVYLCASSFHRGVYEQYFGPGTRLTVT.

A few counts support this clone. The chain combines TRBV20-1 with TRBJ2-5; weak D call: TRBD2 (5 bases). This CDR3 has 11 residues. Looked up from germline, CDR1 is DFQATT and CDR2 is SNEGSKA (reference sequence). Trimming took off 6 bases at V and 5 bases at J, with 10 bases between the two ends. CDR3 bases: TGCAGTGCCGGACTGACCGAGACCCAGTACTTC. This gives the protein CSAGLTETQYF.

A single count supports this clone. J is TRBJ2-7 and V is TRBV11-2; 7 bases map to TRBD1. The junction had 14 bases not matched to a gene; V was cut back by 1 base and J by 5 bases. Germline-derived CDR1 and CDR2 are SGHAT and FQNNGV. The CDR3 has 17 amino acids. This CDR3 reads CASSLGPGLRQGHEQYF. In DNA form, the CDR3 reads TGTGCCAGCAGCTTAGGCCCTGGGCTTAGACAGGGCCACGAGCAGTACTTC.

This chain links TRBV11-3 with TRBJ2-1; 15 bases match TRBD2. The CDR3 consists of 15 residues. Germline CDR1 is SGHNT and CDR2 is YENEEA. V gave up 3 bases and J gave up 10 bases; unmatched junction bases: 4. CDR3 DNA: TGTGCCAGCAGCTTTCCGGGACTAGCGGGAGGCGAGCAGTTCTTC. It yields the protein CASSFPGLAGGEQFF.

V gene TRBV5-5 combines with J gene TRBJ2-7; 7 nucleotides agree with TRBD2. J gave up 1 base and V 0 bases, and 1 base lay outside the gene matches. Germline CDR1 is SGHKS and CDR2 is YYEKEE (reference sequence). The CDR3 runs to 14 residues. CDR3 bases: TGTGCCAGCAGCTTGGAAGCGGGATCCTACGAGCAGTACTTC. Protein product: CASSLEAGSYEQYF.

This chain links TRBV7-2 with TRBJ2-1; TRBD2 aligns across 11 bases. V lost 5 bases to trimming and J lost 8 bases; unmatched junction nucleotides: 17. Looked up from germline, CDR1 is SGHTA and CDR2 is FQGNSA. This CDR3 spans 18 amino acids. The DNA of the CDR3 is TGTGCCAGCAGCCTAGTTCTTGGTCTAGCGGGAGGTAGCGATGAGCAGTTCTTC. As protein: CASSLVLGLAGGSDEQFF.

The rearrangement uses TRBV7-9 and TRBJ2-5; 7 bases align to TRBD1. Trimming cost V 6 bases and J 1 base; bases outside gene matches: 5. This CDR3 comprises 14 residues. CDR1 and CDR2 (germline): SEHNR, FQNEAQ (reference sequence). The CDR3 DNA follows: TGTGCCAGCAGACTCAACAGGGGCCAAGAGACCCAGTACTTC. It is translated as CASRLNRGQETQYF.

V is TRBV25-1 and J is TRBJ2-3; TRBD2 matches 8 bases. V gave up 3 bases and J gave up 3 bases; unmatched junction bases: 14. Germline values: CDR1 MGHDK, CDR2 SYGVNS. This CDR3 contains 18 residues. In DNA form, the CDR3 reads TGTGCCAGCAGTGAGGTGGAATTTAGCGCGGGAGGTACAGATACGCAGTATTTT. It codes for CASSEVEFSAGGTDTQYF.

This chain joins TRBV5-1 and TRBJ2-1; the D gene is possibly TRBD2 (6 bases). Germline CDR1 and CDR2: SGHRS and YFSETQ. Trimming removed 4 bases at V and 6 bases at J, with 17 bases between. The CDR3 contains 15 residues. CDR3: CASSPDLAGPNEQFF. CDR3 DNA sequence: TGCGCCAGCAGCCCGGACCTGGCGGGACCCAATGAGCAGTTCTTC.

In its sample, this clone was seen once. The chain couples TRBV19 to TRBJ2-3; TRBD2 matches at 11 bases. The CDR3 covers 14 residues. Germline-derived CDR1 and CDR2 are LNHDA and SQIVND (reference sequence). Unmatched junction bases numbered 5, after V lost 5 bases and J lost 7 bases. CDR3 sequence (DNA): TGTGCCAGTAGTTTCACTAGCGGGAGACATACGCAGTATTTT. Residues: CASSFTSGRHTQYF.

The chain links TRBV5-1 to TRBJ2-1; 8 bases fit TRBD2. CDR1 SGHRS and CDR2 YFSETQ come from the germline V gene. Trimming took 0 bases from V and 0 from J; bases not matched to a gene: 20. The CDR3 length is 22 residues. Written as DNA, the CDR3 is TGCGCCAGCAGCTTGGACGGTTGGCGGGAGGAGGCCCTGGCTCGCTCCTACAATGAGCAGTTCTTC. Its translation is CASSLDGWREEALARSYNEQFF.